Following are 16 T cell receptor beta chains from one sample sequenced in a study of OX40 agonist ivuxolimab in advanced cancers. Sequenced by immunoSEQ multiplex PCR; TCRdb stores in-frame clones only, minus some. The top ten hold 1.2% of the sample, which has roughly 110,000 clones, approximately 90% seen once. The material sequenced was CD4+ or CD8+ T cells sorted from blood, taken in a trial of the OX40 agonist ivuxolimab. These receptors all come from an adult with an advanced solid tumor such as melanoma, head and neck, liver or kidney cancer.

Regarding this clone: This CDR3 is also generated by other DNA sequences in the sample. CDR3 sequence reads: CASSPGVYGYTF. The CDR3 DNA is TGTGCCAGTAGCCCAGGAGTTTATGGCTACACCTTC. The chain uses TRBV28 and TRBJ1-2; D is uncertain. V was clipped by 9 bases and J by 5 bases, with 13 bases between them. The length of the CDR3 is 12 residues. Germline lookup yields CDR1 MDHEN and CDR2 SYDVKM.

The chain links TRBV6-4 to TRBJ2-1; 9 nucleotides line up with TRBD2. Trimming at V came to 6 bases and at J to 0 bases, leaving 3 bases not matched to a gene. There are 15 residues in the CDR3. Germline V gene lookup returns CDR1 MRHNA and CDR2 SNTAGT. The CDR3, as DNA: TGTGCCAGCAGCCTTAGCGGGAGCTCCTACAATGAGCAGTTCTTC. This codes for CASSLSGSSYNEQFF.

V usage is TRBV5-1 and J usage is TRBJ2-7, with D perhaps assigned TRBD1 or TRBD2 (5 bases each). There are 13 residues in the CDR3. CDR1 and CDR2 from the germline V gene are SGHRS and YFSETQ. The germline V and J ends were trimmed by 2 bases and 7 bases, with 13 bases remaining between them. The chain's CDR3 is CASSFGTASEQYF. The CDR3, as DNA: TGCGCCAGCAGCTTCGGGACGGCCAGTGAGCAGTACTTC.

This rearrangement joins TRBV19 to TRBJ2-5, with 8 bases lining up with TRBD1. This CDR3 contains 16 residues. V lost 2 bases, J lost 4 bases, and 9 bases stayed unmatched. The germline V gene has CDR1 LNHDA and CDR2 SQIVND (reference sequence). The CDR3 coding sequence is TGTGCCAGTAGTATATTCCAGGGGGCGCCTGGAGAGACCCAGTACTTC. This sequence encodes CASSIFQGAPGETQYF.

The chain carries TRBV7-9 and TRBJ2-3; a possible D gene is TRBD2 (6 bases). Trimming pared 8 bases from V and 8 bases from J, leaving 17 bases between. The CDR3 loop spans 13 amino acids. Germline CDR1 is SEHNR and CDR2 is FQNEAQ (reference sequence). In nucleotides, the CDR3 is TGTGCCAGCTTCCCTGACGGGCGGGGTACGCAGTATTTT. It codes for CASFPDGRGTQYF.

The gene calls are TRBV7-3 and TRBJ2-2, with 7 bases matching TRBD1. The CDR3 spans 15 residues. The V gene's germline CDR1 is SGHTA and CDR2 FQGTGA. After removal of 4 bases from V and 7 bases from J, the junction contained 9 bases not matched to a gene. The CDR3 coding sequence is TGTGCCAGCAGCTCTTACACAGGGGCCGGCGGGGAGCTGTTTTTT. Its translation is CASSSYTGAGGELFF.

The chain links TRBV27 to TRBJ2-7; TRBD2 agrees at 13 bases. Germline V CDR1 and CDR2: MNHEY, SMNVEV (reference sequence). The CDR3 covers 17 residues. V gave up 7 bases and J gave up 7 bases; unmatched junction bases: 16. CDR3 protein: CASTPLTTSGRAEEQYF. CDR3 nucleotide sequence: TGTGCCAGCACTCCTCTGACAACTAGCGGGAGGGCAGAGGAGCAGTACTTC.

The chain combines TRBV5-1 with TRBJ1-3; the D gene is possibly TRBD1 (5 bases). Germline V CDR1 and CDR2: SGHRS, YFSETQ. The length of the CDR3 is 17 residues. Deletions cut 4 bases from V and 2 bases from J, with 19 bases between. This chain's CDR3 is CASSPVDSGATGNTIYF. CDR3 in DNA: TGCGCCAGCAGCCCCGTTGATTCCGGGGCCACTGGAAACACCATATATTTT. Using reference TRBV5-1 and TRBJ1-3 for the parts outside the CDR3, the full variable domain is KAGVTQTPRYLIKTRGQQVTLSCSPISGHRSVSWYQQTPGQGLQFLFEYFSETQRNKGNFPGRFSGRQFSNSRSEMNVSTLELGDSALYLCASSPVDSGATGNTIYFGEGSWLTVV.

The chain carries TRBV5-1 and TRBJ2-7; TRBD2 agrees at 9 bases. Germline values: CDR1 SGHRS, CDR2 YFSETQ. The CDR3 length is 16 residues. J lost 4 bases, V lost 2 bases, and 10 bases had no gene match. CDR3 sequence (DNA): TGCGCCAGCAGCTTCTCGAATAGCGGGAGTGGGTACGAGCAGTACTTC. Translated: CASSFSNSGSGYEQYF.

J is TRBJ1-1 and V is TRBV28; TRBD1 agrees at 8 bases. This CDR3 is built from 17 residues. Germline-derived CDR1 and CDR2 are MDHEN and SYDVKM. Losses at the gene ends were 2 bases for V and 2 bases for J; bases not matched to a gene: 10. The CDR3 bases are TGTGCCAGCAGTTTAACCCAGGGGGCCGAAACTAACACTGAAGCTTTCTTT. Translated, it gives CASSLTQGAETNTEAFF.

The rearrangement links TRBV19 to TRBJ1-1, with TRBD1 as a possible D gene (5 bases). Germline CDR1 and CDR2: LNHDA and SQIVND (reference sequence). The length of the CDR3 is 16 residues. The germline V and J ends were trimmed by 3 bases and 2 bases, with 16 bases remaining between them. The CDR3 protein is CASSINTGSSNTEAFF. Here the CDR3 DNA reads TGTGCCAGTAGTATCAACACAGGTTCCTCTAACACTGAAGCTTTCTTT. Combining the CDR3 with reference TRBV19 and TRBJ1-1 gives the whole variable domain DGGITQSPKYLFRKEGQNVTLSCEQNLNHDAMYWYRQDPGQGLRLIYYSQIVNDFQKGDIAEGYSVSREKKESFPLTVTSAQKNPTAFYLCASSINTGSSNTEAFFGQGTRLTVV.

This clone has a handful of counts. This chain uses TRBV4-2 with TRBJ2-3, with D possibly matching TRBD2 (6 bases). Germline CDR1 LGHNA, CDR2 YNFKEQ. Trimming shortened V by 3 bases and J by 0 bases, and 13 bases separated the two germline ends. The CDR3 runs to 16 residues. The CDR3 nucleotides read TGTGCCAGCAGCCAGTCTGGGACTTTTAGCACAGATACGCAGTATTTT. Translated, it gives CASSQSGTFSTDTQYF.

The chain employs TRBV19 and TRBJ1-2, with a weak D call TRBD1 (6 bases). This CDR3 contains 13 residues. CDR1 LNHDA and CDR2 SQIVND come from the germline V gene (reference sequence). V gave up 3 bases and J gave up 4 bases, with 9 bases separating them. CDR3 DNA: TGTGCCAGTAGTATCCAGGGGCCCTATGGCTACACCTTC. It translates to CASSIQGPYGYTF.

CDR3 sequence reads: CASSLLGQNSGNTIYF. CDR3 DNA sequence: TGTGCCAGCAGTTTACTGGGACAGAACTCTGGAAACACCATATATTTT. V gene TRBV27 combines with J gene TRBJ1-3; 7 positions match TRBD1. The CDR3 loop spans 16 amino acids. CDR1 and CDR2 (germline): MNHEY, SMNVEV (reference sequence). V was clipped by 2 bases and J by 0 bases; unmatched bases: 4.

The CDR3: CASRRQGADYGYTF. The CDR3 DNA follows: TGTGCCAGCAGGCGACAGGGGGCGGACTATGGCTACACCTTC. V is TRBV6-5 and J is TRBJ1-2; 10 bases map to TRBD1. The CDR3 loop spans 14 amino acids. Trimming took 6 bases from V and 3 from J; bases not matched to a gene: 4. Germline lookup yields CDR1 MNHEY and CDR2 SVGAGI.

In nucleotides, the CDR3 is TGTGCCAGCTCACCATGGCCGACAGGGGGCAATAGCAATCAGCCCCAGCATTTT. Its translation: CASSPWPTGGNSNQPQHF. This sequence joins TRBV18 and TRBJ1-5, with 10 bases matching TRBD1. V trimming: 2 bases; J trimming: 0 bases; junction bases outside the gene matches: 7. Germline V gene lookup returns CDR1 KGHSH and CDR2 LQKENI. CDR3 size: 18 residues.